These 6 T cell receptor beta chains were sequenced from one sample in a study of T cell responses to AZD1222 COVID-19 vaccine. Assay: immunoSEQ multiplex PCR; the TCRdb copy retains only in-frame clones and omits some. Among tens of thousands of clones listed, roughly 83% were seen once. Sequences were derived from peripheral blood, sampled on day 0 of AZD1222 vaccination. The receptors here all came from an adult in good health.

The V call is TRBV4-1, the J call TRBJ2-7; TRBD2 aligns across 13 bases. Germline CDR1 is MGHRA and CDR2 is YSYEKL. This CDR3 has 18 residues. Germline trimming cut 3 bases from V and 0 bases from J; bases unmatched to any gene: 8. The CDR3 loop is CASSQRLAGGTSSYEQYF. The CDR3 DNA is TGCGCCAGCAGCCAGCGACTAGCGGGGGGAACGAGCTCCTACGAGCAGTACTTC.

The chain carries TRBV4-1 and TRBJ2-7; tentatively, D is TRBD1 or TRBD2 (5 bases each). This CDR3 has 18 amino acids. Trimming took off 0 bases at V and 2 bases at J, with 20 bases between the two ends. The germline V gene encodes CDR1 MGHRA and CDR2 YSYEKL. Written as DNA, the CDR3 is TGCGCCAGCAGCCAAGAGGAATTGGGACCGATTCTCCCCTACGAGCAGTACTTC. As protein: CASSQEELGPILPYEQYF.

The chain joins TRBV10-3 to TRBJ1-2; D possibly corresponds to TRBD1 (6 bases). The CDR3 is 15 residues long. Germline loops: CDR1 ENHRY, CDR2 SYGVKD. Trimming took off 3 bases at V and 1 base at J, with 12 bases between the two ends. In DNA, the CDR3 is TGTGCCATCAGTGACAGGACAGCAAATAACTATGGCTACACCTTC. Translating gives CAISDRTANNYGYTF.

This clone was seen a handful of times. V gene TRBV14 combines with J gene TRBJ1-2; 8 bases fit TRBD1. V shed 4 bases, J shed 4 bases, and the junction held 8 bases outside the gene matches. Germline V lookup: CDR1 SGHDN, CDR2 FVKESK. CDR3 length equals 15 residues. The CDR3 here is CASSPDRVSRYGYTF. The CDR3 DNA sequence: TGTGCCAGCAGCCCGGACAGGGTGTCCCGCTATGGCTACACCTTC.

This chain connects TRBV5-6 to TRBJ2-3; 10 bases agree with TRBD2. This CDR3 is 16 amino acids long. Germline loops: CDR1 SGHDT, CDR2 YYEEEE. With V trimmed by 4 bases and J by 0 bases, 5 bases remained unmatched. Written as DNA, the CDR3 is TGTGCCAGCAGCAGATTAGCGGGGGGAAGCACAGATACGCAGTATTTT. Amino acid sequence: CASSRLAGGSTDTQYF.

The V gene is TRBV9, the J gene TRBJ2-1; 8 nucleotides line up with TRBD2. The CDR3 loop spans 14 amino acids. CDR1 SGDLS and CDR2 YYNGEE come from the germline V gene. Trimming took 4 bases from V and 3 from J; bases not matched to a gene: 3. The CDR3 protein is CASSKTSGYNEQFF. Written as DNA, the CDR3 is TGTGCCAGCAGCAAAACTAGCGGCTACAATGAGCAGTTCTTC.